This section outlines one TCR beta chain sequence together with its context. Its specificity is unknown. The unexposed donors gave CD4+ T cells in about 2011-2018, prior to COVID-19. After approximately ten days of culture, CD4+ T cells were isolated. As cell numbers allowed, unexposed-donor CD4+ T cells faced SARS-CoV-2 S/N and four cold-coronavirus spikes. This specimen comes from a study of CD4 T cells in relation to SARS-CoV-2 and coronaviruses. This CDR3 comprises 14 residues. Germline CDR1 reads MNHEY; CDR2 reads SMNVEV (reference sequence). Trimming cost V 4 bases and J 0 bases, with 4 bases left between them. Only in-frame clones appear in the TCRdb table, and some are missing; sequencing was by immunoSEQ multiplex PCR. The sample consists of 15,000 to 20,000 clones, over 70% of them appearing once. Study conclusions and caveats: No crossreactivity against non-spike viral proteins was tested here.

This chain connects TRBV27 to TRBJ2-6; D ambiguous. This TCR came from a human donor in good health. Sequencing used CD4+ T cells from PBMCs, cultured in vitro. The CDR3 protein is CASSSFSGANVLTF. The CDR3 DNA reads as TGTGCCAGCAGTTCATTCTCTGGGGCCAACGTCCTGACTTTC.